This T cell receptor (beta chain) was observed in a study of T cell repertoires in cytomegalovirus infection. The sample holds a few counts of this clonotype. V lost 3 bases to trimming and J lost 6 bases, with 9 bases between them. Germline V gives CDR1 SGHNT, CDR2 YENEEA. The CDR3 covers 12 residues. From the reads, TCRdb called clonotypes with MiXCR, one entry per CDR3 protein. The repertoire holds roughly 600,000 distinct CDR3 sequences, roughly a quarter seen once, with 8% in the top ten. The specimen was CD8+ T cells from PBMCs. This receptor was identified in a human donor in good health (CMV status not recorded). Some clones in this sample may be carry-over from other donors' samples. The chain links TRBV11-3 to TRBJ2-7; a possible D gene is TRBD1 (6 bases). CDR3 amino acids: CASSLGATEQYF. The CDR3 DNA reads TGTGCCAGCAGCTTGGGGGCCACCGAGCAGTACTTC.